This T cell receptor beta chain was sequenced during a study of shared clonotypes between healthy human individuals. Generated by immunoSEQ multiplex PCR, the TCRdb table keeps only in-frame clones and is missing some. The sample lists around 700,000 clones, 60% to 80% occurring once. Sequencing input: memory CD4+ T cells sorted from blood. This sample's subset: CD45RA-negative fraction. The clonotype comes from a woman in her 30s in good health.

The CDR3 protein is CASSLGVGPNEQFF. The CDR3 nucleotides are TGTGCCAGCAGCTTAGGGGTCGGCCCCAATGAGCAGTTCTTC. The J gene is TRBJ2-1, the V gene TRBV7-8; D uncertain. CDR3 length: 14 residues. The germline gives CDR1 SGHVS, CDR2 FQNEAQ. Trimming left V 1 base short and J 6 bases short, with 10 bases between. Full variable domain (rest looked up from reference TRBV7-8 and TRBJ2-1): GAGVSQSPRYKVAKRGQDVALRCDPISGHVSLFWYQQALGQGPEFLTYFQNEAQLDKSGLPSDRFFAERPEGSVSTLKIQRTQQEDSAVYLCASSLGVGPNEQFFGPGTRLTVL.